This T cell receptor (beta chain) appears in the sequencing data of a study of regulatory T cells in long-lasting Graves disease. This clonotype has ten or more counts. Antigen: not known. Arm-PCR with iRepertoire HTBI primers amplified the CDR3 regions for these TCR beta libraries. TCRdb fed the multiplex PCR reads into MiXCR, producing one record per CDR3 protein. The table lists some 280,000 distinct CDR3 sequences, 22% of them singletons. Time point given: persistent/refractory GD, antithyroid drugs over 5 years with positive TRAb. From PBMCs, RNA was extracted and then used to make the TCR library. CDR3 length equals 14 residues. Per germline, CDR1 MDHEN and CDR2 SYDVKM. V was trimmed by 6 bases and J by 0 bases, leaving 9 bases between them. Study conclusions and caveats: With approximately 2,800 shared public clonotypes, persistent patients exceeded new patients, who shared 950 to 1,000.

Here the sequenced sample was peripheral blood mononuclear cells (PBMCs), taken when the disease was refractory, from a patient treated with antithyroid drugs. The chain joins TRBV28 to TRBJ1-5, with D unresolved. The origin of this receptor is a female donor with Graves disease. Here the CDR3 DNA reads TGTGCCAGCAGCTTAGGAAATAGCAATCAGCCCCAGCATTTT. It codes for CASSLGNSNQPQHF.